This T cell receptor beta chain was identified in a study of PD-1 blockade in classical Hodgkin lymphoma. Turning to the study itself: Every 2 weeks, patients had 3 mg/kg nivolumab intravenously.

The sample holds one count of this clone. Its antigen is as yet unknown. There was relapse after autologous stem cell transplantation in every patient, and there was variation in brentuximab vedotin exposure. The best responses consisted of complete response, partial response or progressive disease. Method: immunoSEQ multiplex PCR; TCRdb's copy keeps in-frame clones and lacks some. Counted here are 120,000 to 150,000 clones, approximately 80% occurring once; the ten biggest clones make up roughly a tenth. Trimming removed 4 bases from V and 4 bases from J, with 7 bases in between. CDR1 and CDR2 from the germline V gene are MNHNY and SVGAGI (reference sequence). This CDR3 region has 12 residues. Study-wide results and limits: CD4+ TCR diversity climbed significantly by C4D1, unlike CD8+ TCR diversity.

The source is a human donor with classical Hodgkin lymphoma. The input for sequencing was peripheral blood mononuclear cells (PBMCs), taken before the second cycle of nivolumab. The V and J genes are TRBV6-6 and TRBJ2-5; D perhaps matches TRBD2 (6 bases). For the CDR3, the DNA is TGTGCCAGCAGTTGGAGGGGAGAGACCCAGTACTTC. Amino acids: CASSWRGETQYF.